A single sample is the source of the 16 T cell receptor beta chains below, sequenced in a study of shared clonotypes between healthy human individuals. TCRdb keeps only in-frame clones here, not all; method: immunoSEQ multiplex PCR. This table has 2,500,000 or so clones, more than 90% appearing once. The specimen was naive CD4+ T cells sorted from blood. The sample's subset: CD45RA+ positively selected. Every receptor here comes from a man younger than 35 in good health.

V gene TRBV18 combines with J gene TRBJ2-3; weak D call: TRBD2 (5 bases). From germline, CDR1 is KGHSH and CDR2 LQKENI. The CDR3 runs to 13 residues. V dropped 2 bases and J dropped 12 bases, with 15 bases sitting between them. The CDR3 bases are TGTGCCAGCTCACCATCGGAACAGCCTAGCCAGTATTTT. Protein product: CASSPSEQPSQYF.

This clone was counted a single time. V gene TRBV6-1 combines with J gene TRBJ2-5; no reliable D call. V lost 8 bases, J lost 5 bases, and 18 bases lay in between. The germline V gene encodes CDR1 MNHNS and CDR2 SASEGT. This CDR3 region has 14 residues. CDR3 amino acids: CASSPLRIGETQYF. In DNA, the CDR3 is TGTGCCAGCTCACCTCTCCGGATCGGGGAGACCCAGTACTTC.

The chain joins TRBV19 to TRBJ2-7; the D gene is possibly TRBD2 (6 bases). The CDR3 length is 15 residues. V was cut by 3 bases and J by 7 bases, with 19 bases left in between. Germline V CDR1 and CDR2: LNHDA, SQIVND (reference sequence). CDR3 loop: CASSIWGTRSGEQYF. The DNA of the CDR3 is TGTGCCAGTAGTATCTGGGGGACTCGCTCGGGGGAGCAGTACTTC.

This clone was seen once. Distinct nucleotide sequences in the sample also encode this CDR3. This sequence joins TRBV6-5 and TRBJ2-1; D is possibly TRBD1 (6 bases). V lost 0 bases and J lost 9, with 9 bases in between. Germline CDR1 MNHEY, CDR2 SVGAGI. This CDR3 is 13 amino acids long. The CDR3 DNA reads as TGTGCCAGCAGTTACTCGAGAGGGGGTGAGCAGTTCTTC. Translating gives CASSYSRGGEQFF.

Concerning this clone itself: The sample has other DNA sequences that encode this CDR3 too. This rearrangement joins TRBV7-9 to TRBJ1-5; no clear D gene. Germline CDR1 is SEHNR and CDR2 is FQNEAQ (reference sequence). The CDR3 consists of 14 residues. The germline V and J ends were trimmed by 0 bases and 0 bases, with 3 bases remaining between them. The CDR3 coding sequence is TGTGCCAGCAGCTTAGCCAATAGCAATCAGCCCCAGCATTTT. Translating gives CASSLANSNQPQHF.

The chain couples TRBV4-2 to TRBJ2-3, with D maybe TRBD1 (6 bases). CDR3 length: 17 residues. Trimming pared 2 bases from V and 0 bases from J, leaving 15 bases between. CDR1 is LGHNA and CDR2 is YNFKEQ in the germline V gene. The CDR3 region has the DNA TGTGCCAGCAGCCAACAGGGGAGAACGTCTAGCACAGATACGCAGTATTTT. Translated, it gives CASSQQGRTSSTDTQYF.

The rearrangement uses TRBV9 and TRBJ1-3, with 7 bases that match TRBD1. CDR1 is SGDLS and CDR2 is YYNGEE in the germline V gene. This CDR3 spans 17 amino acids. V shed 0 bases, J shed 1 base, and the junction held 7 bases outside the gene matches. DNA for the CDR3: TGTGCCAGCAGCGTAGGAGAGACAGGGCCTTCTGGAAACACCATATATTTT. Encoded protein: CASSVGETGPSGNTIYF. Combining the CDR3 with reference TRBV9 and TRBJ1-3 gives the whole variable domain DSGVTQTPKHLITATGQRVTLRCSPRSGDLSVYWYQQSLDQGLQFLIQYYNGEERAKGNILERFSAQQFPDLHSELNLSSLELGDSALYFCASSVGETGPSGNTIYFGEGSWLTVV.

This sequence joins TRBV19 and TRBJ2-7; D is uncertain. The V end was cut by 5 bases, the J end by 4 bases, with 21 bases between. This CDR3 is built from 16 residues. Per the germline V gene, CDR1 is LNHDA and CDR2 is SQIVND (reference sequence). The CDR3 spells CASSPFPGDNGYEQYF. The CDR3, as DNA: TGTGCCAGTAGTCCCTTTCCTGGGGATAATGGGTACGAGCAGTACTTC.

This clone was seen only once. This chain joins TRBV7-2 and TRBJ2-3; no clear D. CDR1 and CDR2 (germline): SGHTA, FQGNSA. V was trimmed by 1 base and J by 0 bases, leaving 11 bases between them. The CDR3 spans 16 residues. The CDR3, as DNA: TGTGCCAGCAGCTTAGGGGTGGGGTTTAGCACAGATACGCAGTATTTT. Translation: CASSLGVGFSTDTQYF.

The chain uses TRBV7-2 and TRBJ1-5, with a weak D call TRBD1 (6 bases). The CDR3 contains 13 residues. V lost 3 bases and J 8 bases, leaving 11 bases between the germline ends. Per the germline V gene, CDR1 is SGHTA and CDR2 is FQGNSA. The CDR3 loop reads CASSLRGKEPQHF. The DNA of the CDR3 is TGTGCCAGCAGCTTGAGGGGGAAGGAGCCCCAGCATTTT.

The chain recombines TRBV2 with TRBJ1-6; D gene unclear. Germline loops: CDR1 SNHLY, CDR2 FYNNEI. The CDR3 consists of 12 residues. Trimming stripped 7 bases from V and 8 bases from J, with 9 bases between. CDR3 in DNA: TGTGCCAGCACGGACGGGGATTCACCCCTCCACTTT. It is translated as CASTDGDSPLHF.

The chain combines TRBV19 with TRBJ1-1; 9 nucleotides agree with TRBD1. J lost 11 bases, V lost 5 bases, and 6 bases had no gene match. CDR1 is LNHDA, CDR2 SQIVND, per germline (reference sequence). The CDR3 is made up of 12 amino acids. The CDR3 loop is CASSVDRGVAFF. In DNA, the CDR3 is TGTGCCAGTAGTGTCGACAGGGGGGTGGCTTTCTTT.

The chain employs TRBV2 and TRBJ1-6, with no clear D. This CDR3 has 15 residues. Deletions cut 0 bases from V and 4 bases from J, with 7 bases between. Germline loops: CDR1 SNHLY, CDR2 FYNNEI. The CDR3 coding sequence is TGTGCCAGCAGTGAAGCGCTGAGATATAATTCACCCCTCCACTTT. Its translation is CASSEALRYNSPLHF.

The CDR3: CASSTQDRNYGYTF. The CDR3, as DNA: TGTGCCAGCAGCACGCAAGACAGAAACTATGGCTACACCTTC. The chain joins TRBV5-6 to TRBJ1-2; D possibly corresponds to TRBD1 (5 bases). CDR3 length equals 14 residues. Germline CDR1 reads SGHDT; CDR2 reads YYEEEE. V was cut by 4 bases and J by 2 bases, with 12 bases left in between.

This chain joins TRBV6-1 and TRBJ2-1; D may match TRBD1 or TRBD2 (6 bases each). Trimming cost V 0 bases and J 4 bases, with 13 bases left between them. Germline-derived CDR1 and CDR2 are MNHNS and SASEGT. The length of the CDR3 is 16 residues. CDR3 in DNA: TGTGCCAGCAGTGAAGCGCTGTGGGGGGCGTACAATGAGCAGTTCTTC. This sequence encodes CASSEALWGAYNEQFF.

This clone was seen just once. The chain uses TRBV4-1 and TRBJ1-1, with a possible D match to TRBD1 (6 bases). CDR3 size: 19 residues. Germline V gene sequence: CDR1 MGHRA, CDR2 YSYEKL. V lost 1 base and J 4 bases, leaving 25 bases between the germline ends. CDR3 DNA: TGCGCCAGCAGCCAAGGTCAGGGCGGACAGTCCTACCTTACCACTGAAGCTTTCTTT. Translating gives CASSQGQGGQSYLTTEAFF.